In this sample, the clone carrying this TCR beta chain turned up many times. Looked up from germline, CDR1 is SGHRS and CDR2 is YFSETQ. The V and J ends lost 0 bases and 4 bases respectively, with 4 bases between them. The CDR3 is 13 amino acids. The data were taken from a study of T-cell memory formation after mild COVID-19. For the study at large: Largely, the TCR clusters proved donor specific.

MiXCR, applied by TCRdb to the 5' RACE reads, yields one record per CDR3 protein. Altogether roughly 350,000 distinct CDR3 sequences are present, about an eighth being singletons, with the ten largest covering roughly 20%. The source of this sequence is a man aged 18-30 years who had mild COVID-19 (a few samples of this study predate the infection). Cell type and time point are not known. The rearrangement uses TRBV5-1 and TRBJ2-2; D gene ambiguous. The sample taken for sequencing was PBMCs or a T cell subset sorted from them (not recorded which). The CDR3: CASSLEATGELFF. The CDR3, as DNA: TGCGCCAGCAGCTTGGAGGCCACCGGGGAGCTGTTTTTT.